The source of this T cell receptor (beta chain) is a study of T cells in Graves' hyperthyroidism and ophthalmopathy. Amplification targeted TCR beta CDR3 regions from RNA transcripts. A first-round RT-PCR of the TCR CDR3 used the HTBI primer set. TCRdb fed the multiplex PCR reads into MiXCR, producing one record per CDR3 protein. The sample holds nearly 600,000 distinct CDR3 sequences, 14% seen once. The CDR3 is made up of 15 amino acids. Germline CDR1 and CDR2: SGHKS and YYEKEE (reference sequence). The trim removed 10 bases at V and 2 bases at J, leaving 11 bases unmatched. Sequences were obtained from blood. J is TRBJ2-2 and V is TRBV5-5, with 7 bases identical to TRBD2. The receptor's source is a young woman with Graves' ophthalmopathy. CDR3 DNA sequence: TGTGCCTGCCGAACGACTAGCCTCAACACCGGGGAGCTGTTTTTT. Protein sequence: CACRTTSLNTGELFF.